A single TCR beta chain is shown here with its context. The table came from immunoSEQ multiplex PCR; TCRdb's copy has only in-frame clones and leaves some out. This sample has approximately 26,000 clones; roughly 80% occur once, and the top ten carry roughly 23%. This sample is drawn from a study of sequential checkpoint blockade in melanoma. Background on the study: Arm A got nivolumab then ipilimumab; arm B the reverse, 1:1. Maintenance nivolumab came after either treatment sequence.

Treatment here: randomized to nivolumab then ipilimumab (arm A) or the reverse (arm B). DNA-damaging chemotherapy had not been given to any patient beforehand. PBMC sorting kept live CD3+CD8+ cells without CD19 or CD56. V lost 0 bases to trimming and J lost 4 bases; unmatched junction nucleotides: 8. The CDR3 contains 16 residues. The germline gives CDR1 WSHSY, CDR2 SAAADI. The sample in question was CD8+ T cells sorted from blood (inferred from file names), obtained from a patient given nivolumab and ipilimumab in sequence. The source is a human donor with melanoma. This chain uses TRBV10-2 with TRBJ2-5, with 7 bases lining up with TRBD2. CDR3 protein: CASSESMWASGETQYF. The DNA of the CDR3 is TGCGCCAGCAGTGAGTCGATGTGGGCTAGCGGAGAGACCCAGTACTTC.